Reported below is one T cell receptor delta chain. Its matching antigen is unknown. This sample was taken from a study of human gamma delta and Vdelta1 T cells. The CDR3 extends over 23 amino acids. Germline loops: CDR1 TSWWSYY, CDR2 QGS. V lost 0 bases to trimming and J lost 0 bases; unmatched junction nucleotides: 23. With CATT, TCRdb re-called clones from the PCR reads. The sample consists of 13,000 or so delta-chain clones, about half of them appearing once. Material: Vdelta1 gamma-delta T cells from blood grown in culture (DOT cells). The sequence came from a human donor in good health. The V call is TRDV1, the J call TRDJ1; 9 bases match TRDD3. Written as DNA, the CDR3 is TGTGCTCTTGGGGAACTGGACCTTCCACCCTACTGGGGGAGATTTTTGTACACCGATAAACTCATCTTT. Its translation is CALGELDLPPYWGRFLYTDKLIF.